This is a list of T cell receptor beta chains from one sample in a study of blood T cell repertoires in COVID-19. The data were produced by immunoSEQ multiplex PCR, yet TCRdb's version contains in-frame clones alone and is incomplete. The sample lists fewer than 300,000 clones, 80% to 90% occurring once. The sequenced sample consisted of peripheral blood. The origin of the receptors is a man aged 45-65 years with COVID-19, enrolled during active disease. CDR3s include the opening cysteine and the closing phenylalanine or tryptophan. Each record gives: D gene, clone size, J gene, V gene, CDR3 DNA, CDR3 protein. D genes are given only for firm matches. Clone size appears in some rows only: once, few, many, or a class for an expanded clone.

>TRBD1|-|TRBJ2-3|TRBV5-5
TGTGCCAGCAGCTTTGGGACAGGGGGTGCAGATACGCAGTATTTT
CASSFGTGGADTQYF
>TRBD2|few|TRBJ2-7|TRBV2
TGTGCCAGCAGTGAAGTAGGGACTAGCGGGCTAAACTACGAGCAGTACTTC
CASSEVGTSGLNYEQYF
>-|-|TRBJ2-3|TRBV7-2
TGTGCCAGCAGCTTAGAGGGCCCGGGGTGGGCAGATACGCAGTATTTT
CASSLEGPGWADTQYF
>-|-|TRBJ1-5|TRBV10-3
TGTGCCATCAGTATATCAGGGGCCAGCAATCAGCCCCAGCATTTT
CAISISGASNQPQHF
>TRBD1|-|TRBJ2-2|TRBV6-1
TGTGCCAGCAGTGGTCTCTTCCCGGGACAGGGCACCGGGGAGCTGTTTTTT
CASSGLFPGQGTGELFF
>TRBD2|-|TRBJ2-1|TRBV18
TGTGCCAGCTCACCGCTTGAGTTAGCGGGAGGCAATGAGCAGTTCTTC
CASSPLELAGGNEQFF
>-|-|TRBJ2-3|TRBV24-1
TGTGCCACCAGTGGGCCCGATCCCGCGACCTTAGGGGCAGATACGCAGTATTTT
CATSGPDPATLGADTQYF
>TRBD1|-|TRBJ2-1|TRBV9
TGTGCCAGCAGCGAGGGGACAGGGGGCTCTTTCGGTGAGCAGTTCTTC
CASSEGTGGSFGEQFF
>-|-|TRBJ2-3|TRBV13
TGTGCCAGCAGCCTCCGACTAGACCATGACACAGATACGCAGTATTTT
CASSLRLDHDTDTQYF
>-|-|TRBJ1-2|TRBV10-3
TGTGCCATCAGTGAGTCTCAGGTGGGCTATGGCTACACCTTC
CAISESQVGYGYTF
>-|-|TRBJ1-1|TRBV12-3/TRBV12-4
TGTGCCAGCACTATTCGGGAGGGCACTGAAGCTTTCTTT
CASTIREGTEAFF
>-|-|TRBJ2-5|TRBV6-5
TGTGCCAGCAGCGGGGACTACCAAGAGACCCAGTACTTC
CASSGDYQETQYF
>-|-|TRBJ1-1|TRBV6-5
TGTGCCAGCAGCTCGAGGAGTGGCCTTGAAGCTTTCTTT
CASSSRSGLEAFF
>-|-|TRBJ1-5|TRBV2
TGTGCCAGCGCGTTCTGGGCGAATCAGCCCCAGCATTTT
CASAFWANQPQHF
>-|-|TRBJ1-4|TRBV10-3
TGTGCCATCAGTGACGGAGGGACTAATGAAAAACTGTTTTTT
CAISDGGTNEKLFF
>-|-|TRBJ1-4|TRBV2
TGTGCCAGCCAGGGGCCTGCAACTAATGAAAAACTGTTTTTT
CASQGPATNEKLFF
>TRBD1|-|TRBJ1-5|TRBV19
TGTGCCAGTAGTACAGGGGGCGCGAGCAATCAGCCCCAGCATTTT
CASSTGGASNQPQHF
>-|-|TRBJ2-7|TRBV2
TGTGCCAGCTCGATACCGGCGGACAGACTATACGAGCAGTACTTC
CASSIPADRLYEQYF
>TRBD1|-|TRBJ1-4|TRBV28
TGTGCCAGCAGTGCGGGACAGGAAAGTGAAAAACTGTTTTTT
CASSAGQESEKLFF
>-|once|TRBJ1-4|TRBV2
TGTGCCAGCAAACCCGCGGCTACTAATGAAAAACTGTTTTTT
CASKPAATNEKLFF
>TRBD2|-|TRBJ2-7|TRBV19
TGTGCCAGTAGTATCACTAGCGGGGGTTATCACGAGCAGTACTTC
CASSITSGGYHEQYF
>TRBD2|-|TRBJ2-2|TRBV6-6
TGTGCCAGCAGTCCCCTCCTCTCAGCGGGGGGGCGGGACACCGGGGAGCTGTTTTTT
CASSPLLSAGGRDTGELFF
>TRBD1|once|TRBJ2-7|TRBV5-6
TGTGCCAGCAGCGATCCACAGGGGGCCTCCTACGAGCAGTACTTC
CASSDPQGASYEQYF
>TRBD1|once|TRBJ2-3|TRBV28
TGTGCCAGCAGTTCGGGACAGGTGAGCACAGATACGCAGTATTTT
CASSSGQVSTDTQYF
>-|-|TRBJ1-1|TRBV12-3/TRBV12-4
TGTGCCAGCAGTCGACACAGGGACACTGAAGCTTTCTTT
CASSRHRDTEAFF
>TRBD2|-|TRBJ2-1|TRBV3-1/TRBV3-2
TGTGCCAGCAGCCAAGATCGGGGGGGGTCCCAATACAATGAGCAGTTCTTC
CASSQDRGGSQYNEQFF
>TRBD2|few|TRBJ2-1|TRBV5-1
TGCGCCAGCAGCCAACTAGCGGGAGGGTACAATGAGCAGTTCTTC
CASSQLAGGYNEQFF
>TRBD1|-|TRBJ2-2|TRBV5-5
TGTGCCAGCAGTACAGGACAGGGGGCGCTGAACACCGGGGAGCTGTTTTTT
CASSTGQGALNTGELFF
>TRBD1|-|TRBJ2-4|TRBV5-1
TGCGCCAGCAGCACCAGACAGGGGGGCAACATTCAGTACTTC
CASSTRQGGNIQYF
>TRBD1|-|TRBJ1-1|TRBV27
TGTGCCAGCAGGTTGGGACAGGGGGTAAAAAGGACTGAAGCTTTCTTT
CASRLGQGVKRTEAFF
>TRBD2|-|TRBJ2-1|TRBV30
TGTGCCTGGAGTCCGGCCGGGACTAGCGCCTACAATGAGCAGTTCTTC
CAWSPAGTSAYNEQFF
>-|-|TRBJ1-1|TRBV7-9
TGTGCCAGCAGCTTGCAGGGAAACACTGAAGCTTTCTTT
CASSLQGNTEAFF
>-|-|TRBJ2-7|TRBV5-6
TGTGCCAGCACCATACGACAGCTCCTCTACGAGCAGTACTTC
CASTIRQLLYEQYF
>-|-|TRBJ1-5|TRBV7-9
TGTGCCAGCAGCTTAGCAGGGGATAGCAATCAGCCCCAGCATTTT
CASSLAGDSNQPQHF
>-|-|TRBJ2-2|TRBV5-1
TGCGCCAGCAGCACGGGCCCAGGGCTGAACACCGGGGAGCTGTTTTTT
CASSTGPGLNTGELFF
>-|-|TRBJ2-5|TRBV19
TGTGCCAGTAGTATGGGGACAGACGGGGGGACCCAGTACTTC
CASSMGTDGGTQYF
>TRBD1|once|TRBJ2-2|TRBV6-6
TGTGCCAGCGGGGGACAGGGTACCGGGGAGCTGTTTTTT
CASGGQGTGELFF
>TRBD1|-|TRBJ2-3|TRBV5-1
TGCGCCAGCAGCTGGGGGACAGGGTCGACAGATACGCAGTATTTT
CASSWGTGSTDTQYF
>TRBD1|-|TRBJ1-1|TRBV6-1
TGTGCCAGCAGTGAAGACGGACAGGGGCAAGCTTTCTTT
CASSEDGQGQAFF
>TRBD1|once|TRBJ2-3|TRBV6-4
TGTGCCAGCAGTGAAAGGTCGTGGCAGGGGGCAGATACGCAGTATTTT
CASSERSWQGADTQYF
>TRBD1|-|TRBJ1-6|TRBV30
TGTGCCTGGAGTGTACTGGACAGGGGGTCGGGATCACCCCTCCACTTT
CAWSVLDRGSGSPLHF
>-|-|TRBJ1-5|TRBV6-2/TRBV6-3
TGTGCCAGCAGTTACTCAGCGGGAGGTCAGCCCCAGCATTTT
CASSYSAGGQPQHF
>-|few|TRBJ1-1|TRBV7-9
TGTGCCAGCAACGAACGGGGGGCTGAAGCTTTCTTT
CASNERGAEAFF
>TRBD2|-|TRBJ2-7|TRBV3-1/TRBV3-2
TGTGCCAGCAGCCAGCTAGGGACTAGTACGAGGGAGCAGTACTTC
CASSQLGTSTREQYF
>-|-|TRBJ1-5|TRBV19
TGTGCCAGTAGTATATACGGGGTTGTGGAGCCCCAGCATTTT
CASSIYGVVEPQHF
>TRBD1|-|TRBJ1-3|TRBV9
TGTGCCAGCAGCGCCCCCGGGACAGGGGGCCGTGGAAACACCATATATTTT
CASSAPGTGGRGNTIYF
>TRBD1|-|TRBJ1-2|TRBV28
TGTGCCAGCAGTTTCGGGGGACAGGGGCTGAGCTACACCTTC
CASSFGGQGLSYTF
>-|-|TRBJ2-2|TRBV11-2
TGTGCCAGCAGCCCTACCGCCGGGAACACCGGGGAGCTGTTTTTT
CASSPTAGNTGELFF
>TRBD1|-|TRBJ2-1|TRBV10-3
TGTGCCATCAGTCGACAGGGGGAGCAGTTCTTC
CAISRQGEQFF